This T cell receptor (beta chain) is from a study of Graves' ophthalmopathy and Graves' hyperthyroidism. This clonotype was seen at least ten times. The sequenced template was RNA, covering the TCR beta CDR3 region. First-round RT-PCR relied on HTBI primers, and a second-round multiplex PCR came next. Each CDR3 protein gets one entry after TCRdb re-called the multiplex PCR reads with MiXCR. The sample carries fewer than 600,000 distinct CDR3 sequences, around an eighth recorded once. The V gene's germline CDR1 is MGHDK and CDR2 SYGVNS. The CDR3 contains 16 residues. Trimming left V 6 bases short and J 0 bases short, with 12 bases between.

The receptor comes from a woman in her 30s with Graves' ophthalmopathy. The rearrangement links TRBV25-1 to TRBJ2-6; D gene uncertain. Material for sequencing was blood. The CDR3 nucleotides are TGTGCCAGCAGGCCCAGAGATAGCTCTGGGGCCAACGTCCTGACTTTC. Its translation is CASRPRDSSGANVLTF.